This T cell receptor (beta chain) came from a study of OX40 agonist ivuxolimab in advanced cancers. The table came from immunoSEQ multiplex PCR; TCRdb's copy has only in-frame clones and leaves some out. The repertoire holds tens of thousands of clones, with about four fifths as singletons. This clone was counted a few times. The length of the CDR3 is 13 residues. This clonotype originated in an adult with an advanced solid tumor such as melanoma, head and neck, liver or kidney cancer. The gene calls are TRBV12-2 and TRBJ1-2. TRBV12-2 is a pseudogene segment. Sample: CD4+ or CD8+ T cells sorted from blood, taken in a trial of the OX40 agonist ivuxolimab. CDR3: CASRWDGNYGYTF. CDR3 sequence (DNA): TGTGCAAGTCGCTGGGACGGTAACTATGGCTACACCTTC.